Each of the 17 T cell receptor beta chains below was sequenced from the same sample in a study of blood T cell repertoires in COVID-19. Measured with immunoSEQ multiplex PCR; TCRdb has only the in-frame clones, and not every one. The repertoire holds a few hundred thousand clones, with around 84% as singletons. The specimen was peripheral blood. These receptors came from a middle-aged woman who had recovered from COVID-19.

The chain has TRBV3-1 (or the pseudogene TRBV3-2) and TRBJ2-5; 8 nucleotides match TRBD1. The germline gives CDR1 LGHDT, CDR2 YNNKEL (reference sequence). The junction had 5 bases not matched to a gene; V was cut back by 0 bases and J by 5 bases. This CDR3 has 15 amino acids. The CDR3 DNA is TGTGCCAGCAGCCAAGATGCAGGGGGCGGGGAGACCCAGTACTTC. Residues: CASSQDAGGGETQYF.

This clone was seen a few times. The V call is TRBV18, the J call TRBJ2-3, with 13 bases fitting TRBD2. Germline V gene lookup returns CDR1 KGHSH and CDR2 LQKENI. The CDR3 spans 16 residues. V gave up 2 bases and J gave up 3 bases; unmatched junction bases: 2. The CDR3 sequence is CASSPWTSGGTDTQYF. CDR3 DNA: TGTGCCAGCTCACCATGGACTAGCGGGGGAACAGATACGCAGTATTTT. Full variable domain (rest looked up from reference TRBV18 and TRBJ2-3): NAGVMQNPRHLVRRRGQEARLRCSPMKGHSHVYWYRQLPEEGLKFMVYLQKENIIDESGMPKERFSAEFPKEGPSILRIQQVVRGDSAAYFCASSPWTSGGTDTQYFGPGTRLTVL.

This rearrangement joins TRBV7-2 to TRBJ1-5; 10 positions match TRBD1. CDR1 and CDR2 (germline): SGHTA, FQGNSA. The CDR3 is made up of 16 amino acids. Trimming removed 5 bases from V and 6 bases from J; junction bases left unmatched: 10. The CDR3 here is CASSAYGTGASQPQHF. In DNA form, the CDR3 reads TGTGCCAGCAGCGCCTACGGGACAGGGGCTTCTCAGCCCCAGCATTTT.

The rearrangement links TRBV10-3 to TRBJ1-4; TRBD1 aligns across 8 bases. V gave up 8 bases and J gave up 8 bases; unmatched junction bases: 10. The CDR3 extends over 14 amino acids. Germline V gene data show CDR1 as ENHRY and CDR2 as SYGVKD. The DNA of the CDR3 is TGTGCCATCTCAGACGGACAGGGAGGGGAAAAACTGTTTTTT. It translates to CAISDGQGGEKLFF.

The V and J genes are TRBV6-2 or TRBV6-3 and TRBJ1-2, with no clear D. The CDR3 sequence is 14 residues long. The V end was cut by 0 bases, the J end by 2 bases, with 7 bases between. Germline V gene lookup returns CDR1 MNHEY and CDR2 SVGEGT. The CDR3 loop reads CASSYSGFNYGYTF. The DNA of the CDR3 is TGTGCCAGCAGTTACTCCGGGTTCAACTATGGCTACACCTTC.

This rearrangement joins TRBV7-2 to TRBJ2-7, with D maybe TRBD1 (6 bases). The CDR3 covers 14 residues. V was shortened by 3 bases and J by 5 bases, with 14 bases between the two germline ends. Germline V CDR1 and CDR2: SGHTA, FQGNSA. DNA for the CDR3: TGTGCCAGCAGCTTGGGTCAGGGGCCCCACGAGCAGTACTTC. Amino acids: CASSLGQGPHEQYF.

This rearrangement joins TRBV4-3 to TRBJ2-5; D is perhaps TRBD1 (5 bases). The CDR3 sequence is 14 residues long. Germline V gene lookup returns CDR1 LGHNA and CDR2 YSLEER. Trimming took off 4 bases at V and 2 bases at J, with 11 bases between the two ends. CDR3 region: CASSPQGAQETQYF. For the CDR3, the DNA is TGCGCCAGCAGCCCTCAAGGGGCACAAGAGACCCAGTACTTC.

This clone was counted between two and nine times. The chain carries TRBV6-1 and TRBJ1-2; tentatively, D is TRBD1 (5 bases). Looked up from germline, CDR1 is MNHNS and CDR2 is SASEGT. Trimming took 1 base from V and 4 from J, leaving 7 bases between them. This CDR3 spans 13 amino acids. CDR3: CASSEGQFYGYTF. DNA of the CDR3: TGTGCCAGCAGTGAAGGACAGTTCTATGGCTACACCTTC.

This clone is a singleton in its sample. This chain joins TRBV19 and TRBJ1-5, with D perhaps matching TRBD1 (6 bases). CDR1 LNHDA and CDR2 SQIVND come from the germline V gene (reference sequence). This CDR3 contains 14 residues. With 6 bases removed from V and 4 bases from J, the gap between germline ends came to 13 bases. CDR3 bases: TGTGCCAGTAGCACACCGGGACATAATCAGCCCCAGCATTTT. Protein: CASSTPGHNQPQHF.

CDR3 sequence reads: CASSFLTEAFF. The CDR3 region has the DNA TGTGCCAGCAGTTTCTTGACTGAAGCTTTCTTT. This chain links TRBV12-3 or TRBV12-4 with TRBJ1-1; no clear D gene. The CDR3 totals 11 residues. Trimming removed 3 bases at V and 5 bases at J, with 4 bases between.

The chain joins TRBV4-2 to TRBJ2-7; no reliable D call. The V end was cut by 4 bases, the J end by 5 bases, with 15 bases between. The germline CDR1 and CDR2 sequences are LGHNA and YNFKEQ. The CDR3 sequence is 14 residues long. CDR3 sequence (DNA): TGTGCCAGCAGCCGGGCTGGGCAGGCCGACGAGCAGTACTTC. It translates to CASSRAGQADEQYF.

This clone showed up just once. V gene TRBV19 combines with J gene TRBJ1-6; 7 bases map to TRBD1. J lost 4 bases, V lost 5 bases, and 5 bases had no gene match. Germline lookup yields CDR1 LNHDA and CDR2 SQIVND (reference sequence). The CDR3 loop spans 15 amino acids. This CDR3 is CASSPGTEYNSPLHF. The CDR3 coding sequence is TGTGCCAGTAGTCCCGGGACAGAATATAATTCACCCCTCCACTTT.

DNA of the CDR3: TGTGCCAGCAGTGAAATGACAGGTTATAATTCACCCCTCCACTTT. It encodes CASSEMTGYNSPLHF. This chain joins TRBV2 and TRBJ1-6; tentatively, D is TRBD1 (6 bases). The V and J ends lost 2 bases and 4 bases respectively, with 9 bases between them. Germline V gene lookup returns CDR1 SNHLY and CDR2 FYNNEI. The CDR3 totals 15 residues.

This clone was detected a few times. The chain joins TRBV27 to TRBJ2-1, with TRBD2 identical over 7 bases. CDR3 length: 13 amino acids. V shed 3 bases and J 9 bases; nucleotides not matched to a gene: 5. CDR1 and CDR2 from the germline V gene are MNHEY and SMNVEV (reference sequence). CDR3 amino acids: CASSLGGVGEQFF. CDR3 DNA: TGTGCCAGCAGTTTGGGAGGGGTGGGTGAGCAGTTCTTC.

This sequence joins TRBV3-1 (or the pseudogene TRBV3-2) and TRBJ1-2; no clear D gene. This CDR3 comprises 18 residues. Germline CDR1 LGHDT, CDR2 YNNKEL (reference sequence). Trimming shortened V by 0 bases and J by 5 bases, and 22 bases separated the two germline ends. The CDR3 DNA reads as TGTGCCAGCAGCCAAGATTTACGAGGAACCTTCAAGACTTATGGCTACACCTTC. This encodes CASSQDLRGTFKTYGYTF.

This chain links TRBV18 with TRBJ1-2; unclear D gene. CDR3 size: 13 residues. The V and J ends lost 2 bases and 7 bases respectively, with 11 bases between them. Germline V lookup: CDR1 KGHSH, CDR2 LQKENI. The CDR3 nucleotides are TGTGCCAGCTCACCAAGTGAAACTTCTGGCTACACCTTC. Protein: CASSPSETSGYTF.

V usage is TRBV19 and J usage is TRBJ2-7, with D maybe TRBD1 (6 bases). The CDR3 runs 16 residues. Looked up from germline, CDR1 is LNHDA and CDR2 is SQIVND (reference sequence). Trimming removed 2 bases from V and 0 bases from J, with 14 bases in between. The chain's CDR3 is CASSIRPGAISYEQYF. The DNA of the CDR3 is TGTGCCAGTAGTATACGGCCAGGGGCCATCTCCTACGAGCAGTACTTC.